This T cell receptor (beta chain) comes out of a study of breast tumors, draining lymph nodes, adjacent tissues. From the multiplex PCR reads, TCRdb called clonotypes with MiXCR, one entry per CDR3 protein. The sample records some 150,000 distinct CDR3 sequences, around 24% being singletons. Germline CDR1 SGHRS, CDR2 YFSETQ. V was pared by 0 bases and J by 3 bases, with 8 bases of the junction left unmatched. This CDR3 region has 16 residues. In its sample, this clonotype was seen many times. The lymph nodes were axillary draining lymph nodes from breast cancer patients. The chain carries TRBV5-1 and TRBJ2-5; 7 nucleotides agree with TRBD1. Sequencing was carried out using axillary lymph node tissue. This receptor was identified in a female donor with breast cancer. Some clones in this sample may be carry-over from other donors' samples. The CDR3 nucleotides are TGCGCCAGCAGCTTGGGCACAGGGGTTGCTGAAGAGACCCAGTACTTC. It yields the protein CASSLGTGVAEETQYF.